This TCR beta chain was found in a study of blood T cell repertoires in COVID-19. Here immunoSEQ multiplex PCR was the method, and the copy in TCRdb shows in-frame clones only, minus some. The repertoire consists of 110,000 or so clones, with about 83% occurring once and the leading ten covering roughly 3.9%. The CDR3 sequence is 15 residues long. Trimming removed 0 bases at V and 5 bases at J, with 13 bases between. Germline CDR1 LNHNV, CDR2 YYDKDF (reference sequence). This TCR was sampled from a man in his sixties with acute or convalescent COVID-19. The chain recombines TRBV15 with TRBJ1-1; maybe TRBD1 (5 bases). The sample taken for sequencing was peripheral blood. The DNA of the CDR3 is TGTGCCACCAGCAGAGATCTTAGGCAGGGTACTGAAGCTTTCTTT. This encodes CATSRDLRQGTEAFF.